One and the same sample provided the 18 T cell receptor beta chains below, sequenced in a study of shared clonotypes between healthy human individuals. Measured with immunoSEQ multiplex PCR; TCRdb has only the in-frame clones, and not every one. The repertoire includes some 2.1 million clones, about 93% of them detected once, and more than 1.5% sits in the top ten. Naive-designated CD8 cells lacked CD45RO, were positively enriched for CCR7, and omitted terminally differentiated effector memory CD45RA+ cells. Sample: naive CD8+ T cells from PBMCs. All receptors come from a man younger than 35 in good health. Some clones in this sample may be carry-over from other donors' samples.

Concerning this clone: The same CDR3 also results from other DNA sequences found in this sample. The V gene is TRBV27, the J gene TRBJ1-1; D remains ambiguous. V was pared by 5 bases and J by 0 bases, with 7 bases between. The CDR3 runs to 13 residues. CDR1 and CDR2 (germline): MNHEY, SMNVEV (reference sequence). The CDR3 region has the DNA TGTGCCAGCAGTCCTCTGATGAACACTGAAGCTTTCTTT. It is translated as CASSPLMNTEAFF.

This clone was recorded only once. The chain employs TRBV9 and TRBJ2-5, with D possibly TRBD2 on 5 matching bases. Germline V gene data show CDR1 as SGDLS and CDR2 as YYNGEE. Trimming stripped 3 bases from V and 5 bases from J, with 11 bases between. The CDR3 runs to 13 residues. CDR3: CASSAPAEETQYF. The CDR3 DNA reads TGTGCCAGCAGCGCCCCAGCGGAGGAGACCCAGTACTTC.

This clone has a single count. At the DNA level, this CDR3 is encoded by other sequences in the same sample as well. The chain carries TRBV4-1 and TRBJ2-7, with 9 nucleotides matching TRBD2. CDR1 is MGHRA, CDR2 YSYEKL, per germline. V lost 0 bases to trimming and J lost 0 bases; unmatched junction nucleotides: 3. CDR3 length: 16 amino acids. The CDR3 nucleotides read TGCGCCAGCAGCCAAGAAGGCGGGAGGGCCTCCTACGAGCAGTACTTC. This translates into CASSQEGGRASYEQYF.

The chain couples TRBV5-6 to TRBJ1-1; D is unresolved. Per germline, CDR1 SGHDT and CDR2 YYEEEE. The CDR3 totals 13 residues. V lost 1 base, J lost 8 bases, and 12 bases lay in between. The DNA for the CDR3 is TGTGCCAGCAGCTTGTCTCCGCCAGGCGAAGCTTTCTTT. It yields the protein CASSLSPPGEAFF.

The V gene is TRBV6-6, the J gene TRBJ2-1; 7 positions agree with TRBD2. The CDR3 is 12 residues long. Germline loops: CDR1 MNHNY, CDR2 SVGAGI (reference sequence). The V segment lost 6 bases and the J segment 7 bases; nucleotides outside the gene matches: 3. The DNA for the CDR3 is TGTGCCAGCAGGTCCGGGAGGAATGAGCAGTTCTTC. Protein sequence: CASRSGRNEQFF.

J is TRBJ1-6 and V is TRBV2, with 7 bases matching TRBD1. Germline CDR1 and CDR2: SNHLY and FYNNEI. V was pared by 6 bases and J by 10 bases, with 15 bases of the junction left unmatched. CDR3 length equals 16 residues. The DNA for the CDR3 is TGTGCCAGCAGGACCTCTAAACAGGGGAAAGGCTCACCCCTCCACTTT. It translates to CASRTSKQGKGSPLHF.

The chain joins TRBV7-8 to TRBJ1-1, with 8 bases lining up with TRBD1. Unmatched junction bases numbered 5, after V lost 1 base and J lost 1 base. Germline V gene sequence: CDR1 SGHVS, CDR2 FQNEAQ. This CDR3 spans 16 amino acids. The CDR3 sequence: CASSLDNRGGNTEAFF. In DNA form, the CDR3 reads TGTGCCAGCAGCTTAGACAACAGGGGGGGGAACACTGAAGCTTTCTTT.

V usage is TRBV7-2 and J usage is TRBJ2-7; D is unresolved. V was clipped by 3 bases and J by 0 bases, with 9 bases between them. CDR1 is SGHTA and CDR2 is FQGNSA in the germline V gene. The CDR3 has 14 residues. This CDR3 is CASSFHGNSYEQYF. The CDR3 nucleotides read TGTGCCAGCAGCTTCCACGGCAACTCCTACGAGCAGTACTTC.

This chain uses TRBV6-1 with TRBJ1-1; D is unclear. Germline CDR1 is MNHNS and CDR2 is SASEGT. The CDR3 totals 13 residues. The V and J ends lost 5 bases and 6 bases respectively, with 13 bases between them. The DNA of the CDR3 is TGTGCCAGCAGTCCCTCGCGGCGAGCTGAAGCTTTCTTT. Its protein is CASSPSRRAEAFF.

This chain connects TRBV29-1 to TRBJ1-6, with TRBD1 as a possible D gene (6 bases). Trimming took off 7 bases at V and 8 bases at J, with 15 bases between the two ends. CDR3 length: 13 amino acids. The V gene's germline CDR1 is SQVTM and CDR2 ANQGSEA. DNA for the CDR3: TGCAGCGGGGGGCGACCGAGGCATTCACCCCTCCACTTT. Translated: CSGGRPRHSPLHF. Supplemented by reference TRBV29-1 and TRBJ1-6, the full variable domain reads SAVISQKPSRDICQRGTSLTIQCQVDSQVTMMFWYRQQPGQSLTLIATANQGSEATYESGFVIDKFPISRPNLTFSTLTVSNMSPEDSSIYLCSGGRPRHSPLHFGNGTRLTVT.

V usage is TRBV4-3 and J usage is TRBJ1-4; maybe TRBD1 (6 bases). Trimming left V 0 bases short and J 3 bases short, with 14 bases between. The CDR3 consists of 17 residues. From germline, CDR1 is LGHNA and CDR2 YSLEER. The CDR3 loop reads CASSQEMPRGPNEKLFF. CDR3 in DNA: TGCGCCAGCAGCCAAGAGATGCCCAGGGGCCCTAATGAAAAACTGTTTTTT.

The chain employs TRBV25-1 and TRBJ2-7; no definite D call. Trimming took off 2 bases at V and 6 bases at J, with 5 bases between the two ends. The CDR3 runs 11 residues. Germline V gene lookup returns CDR1 MGHDK and CDR2 SYGVNS. The CDR3 reads CASSEGREQYF. In nucleotides, the CDR3 is TGTGCCAGCAGTGAAGGACGCGAGCAGTACTTC.

This chain links TRBV6-9 with TRBJ2-7, with D uncertain. V was trimmed by 8 bases and J by 3 bases, leaving 14 bases between them. Germline CDR1 and CDR2: MNHGY and SVAAGI. CDR3 length: 13 residues. The CDR3 region is CASFRGTHYEQYF. DNA for the CDR3: TGTGCCAGCTTTCGTGGCACGCACTACGAGCAGTACTTC.

In regard to this clone: The same CDR3 is also encoded by other DNA sequences in this sample. The chain links TRBV29-1 to TRBJ2-7, with 7 bases aligning to TRBD1. V lost 7 bases to trimming and J lost 3 bases; unmatched junction nucleotides: 6. Per the germline V gene, CDR1 is SQVTM and CDR2 is ANQGSEA. The CDR3 extends over 12 amino acids. Written as DNA, the CDR3 is TGCAGCGCCGAGGGGGACAGCTACGAGCAGTACTTC. Its protein product is CSAEGDSYEQYF.

The V gene is TRBV10-2, the J gene TRBJ2-7, with 12 bases that match TRBD1. Germline values: CDR1 WSHSY, CDR2 SAAADI. The V gene end was trimmed by 5 bases and the J gene end by 4 bases; junction bases not matched to a gene: 6. This CDR3 region has 15 residues. The CDR3 reads CASSFAGQGAYEQYF. The CDR3, as DNA: TGCGCCAGCAGTTTCGCGGGACAGGGGGCTTACGAGCAGTACTTC.

V is TRBV11-2 and J is TRBJ2-7; 7 positions agree with TRBD2. The CDR3 runs to 17 residues. Per germline, CDR1 SGHAT and CDR2 FQNNGV. The J segment lost 0 bases and the V segment lost 1 base, leaving 9 bases of the junction unmatched. The CDR3 bases are TGTGCCAGCAGCTTAGTACCCCTAGCGGAAGTCTCCTACGAGCAGTACTTC. Translating gives CASSLVPLAEVSYEQYF. The variable domain in full, completed from reference TRBV11-2 and TRBJ2-7, reads EAGVAQSPRYKIIEKRQSVAFWCNPISGHATLYWYQQILGQGPKLLIQFQNNGVVDDSQLPKDRFSAERLKGVDSTLKIQPAKLEDSAVYLCASSLVPLAEVSYEQYFGPGTRLTVT.

The chain is built from TRBV28 and TRBJ1-5; possible D gene TRBD1, 6 bases. Trimming left V 3 bases short and J 11 bases short, with 8 bases between. Germline V lookup: CDR1 MDHEN, CDR2 SYDVKM. The CDR3 is 11 residues long. The CDR3 loop is CASSLGTTQHF. The CDR3 coding sequence is TGTGCCAGCAGTTTGGGGACAACCCAGCATTTT.

Concerning this clone itself: Other DNA sequences from this sample encode an identical CDR3 as well. The chain recombines TRBV15 with TRBJ2-1, with D possibly TRBD2 on 6 matching bases. CDR1 and CDR2 from the germline V gene are LNHNV and YYDKDF (reference sequence). Between the trimmed V and J ends, which lost 0 bases and 4 bases, there was a span of 10 bases. The CDR3 spans 15 residues. The CDR3 sequence is CATSRDGGPYNEQFF. DNA of the CDR3: TGTGCCACCAGCAGAGACGGGGGACCTTACAATGAGCAGTTCTTC.